This T cell receptor (beta chain) was identified during a study of cytomegalovirus exposure and HLA in healthy donors. TCRdb keeps only in-frame clones here, not all; method: immunoSEQ multiplex PCR. The sample carries roughly 300,000 clones, 80% to 90% recorded once. The CDR3 has 14 amino acids. The V gene's germline CDR1 is SNHLY and CDR2 FYNNEI. The V gene end was trimmed by 4 bases and the J gene end by 4 bases; junction bases not matched to a gene: 7. The rearrangement links TRBV2 to TRBJ2-7; 7 nucleotides match TRBD1. This sequence originates from a woman aged 18-29 years in good health and CMV-seronegative. Sequencing used PBMCs. CDR3 in amino acids: CASSATGDPYEQYF. CDR3 bases: TGTGCCAGCAGTGCAACAGGGGACCCATACGAGCAGTACTTC.